This passage covers 14 T cell receptor beta chains from one sample sequenced in a study of cytomegalovirus exposure and HLA in healthy donors. Primers: 60 Vbeta forward and 13 Jbeta reverse. Libraries were prepared by immunoSEQ multiplex PCR; TCRdb keeps only in-frame clonotypes and omits some of them. The sample has approximately 100,000 clones; roughly four fifths are singletons. What was sequenced was PBMCs. These receptors all come from a man aged 50 to 60 in good health and CMV-seronegative.

The table lists this clone with a few counts. The chain is built from TRBV25-1 and TRBJ2-1; D is uncertain. The germline V gene has CDR1 MGHDK and CDR2 SYGVNS. CDR3 size: 15 residues. V was pared by 4 bases and J by 3 bases, with 13 bases between. CDR3 region: CASSGPQVFYNEQFF. CDR3 nucleotide sequence: TGTGCCAGCAGTGGGCCGCAGGTTTTCTACAATGAGCAGTTCTTC.

This rearrangement joins TRBV7-2 to TRBJ2-7, with D perhaps TRBD2 (6 bases). From germline, CDR1 is SGHTA and CDR2 FQGNSA. Trimming took off 3 bases at V and 0 bases at J, with 15 bases between the two ends. The CDR3 spans 16 residues. CDR3 DNA sequence: TGTGCCAGCAGCTTGGATACGGGGGAGAGCTCCTACGAGCAGTACTTC. Its protein is CASSLDTGESSYEQYF.

This chain uses TRBV2 with TRBJ2-3, with D possibly being TRBD2 (5 bases). The V end was cut by 7 bases, the J end by 10 bases, with 15 bases between. Germline values: CDR1 SNHLY, CDR2 FYNNEI. The CDR3 has 12 amino acids. The DNA of the CDR3 is TGTGCCAGCAACCAAGGGCCGAGGGCGCAGTATTTT. The encoded protein is CASNQGPRAQYF.

The rearrangement uses TRBV5-1 and TRBJ2-3; TRBD1 matches 7 bases. V gave up 1 base and J gave up 5 bases; unmatched junction bases: 10. This CDR3 contains 16 residues. The germline CDR1 and CDR2 sequences are SGHRS and YFSETQ. Here the CDR3 reads CASSLQGTARVDTQYF. The CDR3 DNA reads TGCGCCAGCAGCTTGCAAGGGACAGCGAGGGTAGATACGCAGTATTTT.

The chain has TRBV4-2 and TRBJ1-4; a weak D match, TRBD1 (6 bases). Germline V CDR1 and CDR2: LGHNA, YNFKEQ. Trimming cost V 1 base and J 8 bases, with 14 bases left between them. The CDR3 runs 15 residues. The CDR3 is CASSQALDSWEKLFF. The CDR3 DNA follows: TGTGCCAGCAGCCAAGCATTGGACAGTTGGGAAAAACTGTTTTTT.

This clone turned up a few times. The rearrangement links TRBV4-1 to TRBJ2-5; D is perhaps TRBD2 (5 bases). The CDR3 spans 17 residues. Germline V lookup: CDR1 MGHRA, CDR2 YSYEKL. V lost 3 bases, J lost 4 bases, and 21 bases lay in between. CDR3 residues: CASSHALGRRKGETQYF. The CDR3 DNA sequence: TGCGCCAGCAGCCACGCCCTCGGGCGGAGGAAGGGAGAGACCCAGTACTTC.

CDR3: CASSLSWTGGNTIYF. The CDR3 DNA sequence: TGTGCCAGCAGCTTAAGTTGGACAGGGGGTAACACCATATATTTT. This chain connects TRBV7-2 to TRBJ1-3, with TRBD1 matching 10 bases. The ends lost 2 bases at V and 7 bases at J; junction bases unmatched: 5. There are 15 residues in the CDR3. The germline V gene encodes CDR1 SGHTA and CDR2 FQGNSA.

The chain couples TRBV15 to TRBJ2-5; weak D call: TRBD2 (6 bases). The J call may be mistaken, given a closer DNA end match to TRBJ2-7. The CDR3 is 15 residues long. The germline V gene encodes CDR1 LNHNV and CDR2 YYDKDF (reference sequence). CDR3 in amino acids: CATSRLGGEGDEQYF. CDR3 bases: TGTGCCACCAGCAGATTAGGAGGGGAAGGGGACGAGCAGTACTTC.

The rearrangement uses TRBV5-4 and TRBJ2-7; D not certain. Trimming shortened V by 1 base and J by 2 bases, and 7 bases separated the two germline ends. The V gene's germline CDR1 is SGHNT and CDR2 YYREEE (reference sequence). The CDR3 has 13 residues. Written as DNA, the CDR3 is TGTGCCAGCAGCTTGACCGGAGCCTACGAGCAGTACTTC. The encoded protein is CASSLTGAYEQYF.

This chain joins TRBV10-3 and TRBJ2-7; 15 nucleotides match TRBD2. Germline CDR1 is ENHRY and CDR2 is SYGVKD. V was pared by 9 bases and J by 7 bases, with 4 bases of the junction left unmatched. The CDR3 covers 13 residues. CDR3 sequence reads: CAIGLAGGKEQYF. The CDR3, as DNA: TGTGCCATTGGACTAGCGGGAGGGAAAGAGCAGTACTTC.

The V call is TRBV6-1, the J call TRBJ1-5, with D unresolved. The CDR3 sequence is 14 residues long. Germline-derived CDR1 and CDR2 are MNHNS and SASEGT. V dropped 8 bases and J dropped 0 bases, with 11 bases sitting between them. Here the CDR3 reads CASLLAHSNQPQHF. CDR3 nucleotide sequence: TGTGCCAGCCTCCTAGCACATAGCAATCAGCCCCAGCATTTT.

The chain links TRBV2 to TRBJ2-3, with D possibly being TRBD2 (6 bases). This CDR3 has 16 amino acids. With 0 bases removed from V and 0 bases from J, the gap between germline ends came to 10 bases. The germline gives CDR1 SNHLY, CDR2 FYNNEI. CDR3 protein: CASSEAGTGSTDTQYF. In DNA form, the CDR3 reads TGTGCCAGCAGTGAAGCGGGGACTGGAAGCACAGATACGCAGTATTTT.

V usage is TRBV21-1 and J usage is TRBJ1-1; the tabulated D call, TRBD1, remains unverified against the DNA. TRBV21-1 is deemed a pseudogene. The CDR3 consists of 13 residues. The CDR3 here is CASSKDRGTEAFF. The DNA of the CDR3 is TGTGCCAGCAGCAAAGATAGGGGAACTGAAGCTTTCTTT.

In regard to this clone: Mismatch with germline at one junction end may stem from a read error. This chain joins TRBV5-1 and TRBJ2-2; possible D gene TRBD2, 6 bases. In germline, CDR1 is SGHRS, CDR2 YFSETQ. The length of the CDR3 is 16 residues. The CDR3 DNA follows: TGCGCCAGCAGCCAATTTGGCCCCGAGTCCAATCGGGAGCTATTTTTT. Protein product: CASSQFGPESNRELFF.